The T cell receptor beta chain described here comes from a study of high-grade serous ovarian cancer treatment subgroups. This CDR3 is 14 amino acids long. The germline CDR1 and CDR2 sequences are MNHEY and SMNVEV (reference sequence). The V gene lost 5 bases and the J gene lost 2 bases, with 12 bases spanning the gap. Tumor samples were taken before definitive surgery or chemotherapy. Clones were sequenced by immunoSEQ multiplex PCR, and TCRdb holds only the in-frame ones, with some missing. The profile shows approximately 3,700 clones, over 65% of them singletons. This chain links TRBV27 with TRBJ1-2; D remains ambiguous. This clonotype was obtained from a human donor with high-grade serous ovarian cancer. Source material: tumor tissue. CDR3 region: CASSGAGPNYGYTF. CDR3 in DNA: TGTGCCAGCAGTGGAGCGGGCCCAAACTATGGCTACACCTTC.